The TCR beta chain under discussion was sequenced for a study of OX40 agonist ivuxolimab in advanced cancers. This clone was observed a handful of times. Its matching antigen is unknown. Method: immunoSEQ multiplex PCR; TCRdb's copy keeps in-frame clones and lacks some. The sample holds approximately 44,000 clones, 86% seen once. Findings and caveats of the study: Expanded peripheral T-cell antigen specificity went undetermined.

The clonotype comes from an adult with an advanced solid tumor such as melanoma, head and neck, liver or kidney cancer. The source was CD4+ or CD8+ T cells sorted from blood, collected in a trial of the OX40 agonist ivuxolimab.

CDR3 nucleotides: TGCGCCAGCAGCCAAGTCCCTGGAAACACCATATATTTT. It is translated as CASSQVPGNTIYF. The chain recombines TRBV4-3 with TRBJ1-3; D is ambiguous. CDR3 size: 13 residues. Trimming left V 1 base short and J 2 bases short, with 3 bases between. CDR1 LGHNA and CDR2 YSLEER come from the germline V gene.